These 17 T cell receptor beta chains were all obtained from the same sample, sequenced in a study of OX40 agonist ivuxolimab in advanced cancers. Measured with immunoSEQ multiplex PCR; TCRdb has only the in-frame clones, and not every one. The repertoire holds roughly 35,000 clones, 70% to 80% seen once, with approximately 10% in the top ten. Material: CD4+ or CD8+ T cells sorted from blood, obtained in a trial of the OX40 agonist ivuxolimab. The receptor source for this set is an adult with an advanced solid tumor such as melanoma, head and neck, liver or kidney cancer.

The chain couples TRBV5-6 to TRBJ2-7; D is undetermined. With 4 bases removed from V and 2 bases from J, the gap between germline ends came to 4 bases. CDR1 is SGHDT and CDR2 is YYEEEE in the germline V gene. This CDR3 spans 11 amino acids. Written as DNA, the CDR3 is TGTGCCAGCAGCACAACCTACGAGCAGTACTTC. Its protein product is CASSTTYEQYF.

This rearrangement joins TRBV27 to TRBJ1-1; 8 nucleotides line up with TRBD1. Trimming at V came to 2 bases and at J to 3 bases, leaving 2 bases not matched to a gene. The CDR3 length is 14 residues. Germline CDR1 MNHEY, CDR2 SMNVEV (reference sequence). CDR3 region: CASSLTGGDTEAFF. In nucleotides, the CDR3 is TGTGCCAGCAGTTTAACAGGGGGGGACACTGAAGCTTTCTTT.

As concerns this clone: Germline and junction disagree at one end, which may indicate a read error. The sample contains more than one DNA sequence encoding this CDR3. The chain combines TRBV29-1 with TRBJ2-1; D may be TRBD1 (5 bases). The CDR3 has 15 residues. Germline loops: CDR1 SQVTM, CDR2 ANQGSEA. For the CDR3, the DNA is TGCAGCGTTGAAGACCTAGGGGATGCGGCGAATGAACAGTTCTTC. Protein: CSVEDLGDAANEQFF.

This chain links TRBV6-5 with TRBJ2-7; tentatively, D is TRBD2 (5 bases). Germline lookup yields CDR1 MNHEY and CDR2 SVGAGI. Trimming shortened V by 6 bases and J by 7 bases, and 10 bases separated the two germline ends. The CDR3 extends over 11 amino acids. The CDR3 loop is CASSQTGEQYF. The DNA for the CDR3 is TGTGCCAGCAGCCAGACGGGAGAGCAGTACTTC.

The V gene is TRBV7-9, the J gene TRBJ2-1; 7 nucleotides align to TRBD2. The V segment lost 4 bases and the J segment 7 bases; nucleotides outside the gene matches: 7. Per the germline V gene, CDR1 is SEHNR and CDR2 is FQNEAQ (reference sequence). CDR3 length: 14 residues. The CDR3 protein is CASSSRTSSNEQFF. Written as DNA, the CDR3 is TGTGCCAGCAGCTCTAGGACTAGTTCAAATGAGCAGTTCTTC.

The chain links TRBV5-1 to TRBJ1-2; weak D call: TRBD1 (6 bases). Germline V gene sequence: CDR1 SGHRS, CDR2 YFSETQ. Trimming shortened V by 3 bases and J by 8 bases, and 17 bases separated the two germline ends. The CDR3 totals 14 residues. CDR3 coding DNA: TGCGCCAGCAGCTCCCTGGGGACAACTGGAGGCTACACCTTC. Translating it yields CASSSLGTTGGYTF. The variable domain in full, with the rest retrieved from reference TRBV5-1 and TRBJ1-2, is KAGVTQTPRYLIKTRGQQVTLSCSPISGHRSVSWYQQTPGQGLQFLFEYFSETQRNKGNFPGRFSGRQFSNSRSEMNVSTLELGDSALYLCASSSLGTTGGYTFGSGTRLTVV.

This clone has just a few counts. The V and J genes are TRBV6-5 and TRBJ1-2, with 8 bases matching TRBD1. Germline CDR1 reads MNHEY; CDR2 reads SVGAGI. The CDR3 extends over 13 amino acids. J was trimmed by 4 bases and V by 5 bases; bases with no gene match: 3. Here the CDR3 reads CASSGDRIYGYTF. The CDR3 nucleotides are TGTGCCAGCAGTGGGGACAGGATCTATGGCTACACCTTC.

The gene calls are TRBV14 and TRBJ2-5; D remains unclear. Germline V lookup: CDR1 SGHDN, CDR2 FVKESK. Trimming removed 0 bases from V and 5 bases from J, with 7 bases in between. This CDR3 comprises 13 residues. CDR3 sequence: CASSQEPPETQYF. The DNA of the CDR3 is TGTGCCAGCAGCCAAGAGCCCCCTGAGACCCAGTACTTC.

This clone came up a few times. The chain combines TRBV19 with TRBJ1-1, with 10 bases that match TRBD1. Per germline, CDR1 LNHDA and CDR2 SQIVND (reference sequence). CDR3 length: 15 amino acids. The V gene end was trimmed by 4 bases and the J gene end by 9 bases; junction bases not matched to a gene: 11. CDR3 loop: CASSKRDRGPGKAFF. The CDR3 DNA reads as TGTGCCAGTAGTAAACGGGACAGGGGCCCAGGTAAAGCTTTCTTT. Full variable domain (outside the CDR3, taken from reference TRBV19 and TRBJ1-1): DGGITQSPKYLFRKEGQNVTLSCEQNLNHDAMYWYRQDPGQGLRLIYYSQIVNDFQKGDIAEGYSVSREKKESFPLTVTSAQKNPTAFYLCASSKRDRGPGKAFFGQGTRLTVV.

V is TRBV19 and J is TRBJ1-1, with no clear D. With 5 bases removed from V and 0 bases from J, the gap between germline ends came to 10 bases. This CDR3 has 14 amino acids. The germline V gene has CDR1 LNHDA and CDR2 SQIVND (reference sequence). CDR3 nucleotides: TGTGCCAGTAGTGACAACCGGGTGAACACTGAAGCTTTCTTT. The encoded protein is CASSDNRVNTEAFF. Complete variable domain (other parts from reference TRBV19 and TRBJ1-1): DGGITQSPKYLFRKEGQNVTLSCEQNLNHDAMYWYRQDPGQGLRLIYYSQIVNDFQKGDIAEGYSVSREKKESFPLTVTSAQKNPTAFYLCASSDNRVNTEAFFGQGTRLTVV.

The rearrangement joins TRBV11-2 to TRBJ2-7, with a weak D call TRBD1 (6 bases). The V end was cut by 4 bases, the J end by 4 bases, with 17 bases between. Germline lookup yields CDR1 SGHAT and CDR2 FQNNGV. The CDR3 is 15 residues long. This CDR3 reads CASSSSGTLHYEQYF. CDR3 in DNA: TGTGCCAGCAGCTCGTCCGGGACACTTCATTACGAGCAGTACTTC.

The chain is built from TRBV5-1 and TRBJ1-2; tentatively, D is TRBD1 (6 bases). Germline-derived CDR1 and CDR2 are SGHRS and YFSETQ. V lost 4 bases to trimming and J lost 0 bases, with 10 bases between them. This CDR3 comprises 14 residues. The CDR3 here is CASSEGGANYGYTF. CDR3 DNA: TGCGCCAGCAGCGAAGGGGGAGCTAACTATGGCTACACCTTC. Combining the CDR3 with reference TRBV5-1 and TRBJ1-2 gives the whole variable domain KAGVTQTPRYLIKTRGQQVTLSCSPISGHRSVSWYQQTPGQGLQFLFEYFSETQRNKGNFPGRFSGRQFSNSRSEMNVSTLELGDSALYLCASSEGGANYGYTFGSGTRLTVV.

The chain employs TRBV10-2 and TRBJ1-6, with D possibly matching TRBD1 (5 bases). This CDR3 region has 16 residues. The V end lost 4 bases, the J end lost 0 bases, and 10 bases lay between the germline ends. The germline gives CDR1 WSHSY, CDR2 SAAADI. As DNA, the CDR3 is TGCGCCAGCAGTGTTCAGGGCGGCTCCTATAATTCACCCCTCCACTTT. The encoded protein is CASSVQGGSYNSPLHF.

This chain joins TRBV4-2 and TRBJ2-7; either TRBD1 or TRBD2 may supply D (6 bases each). The ends were cut back, 2 bases at V and 0 bases at J, with 29 bases in the middle. Looked up from germline, CDR1 is LGHNA and CDR2 is YNFKEQ. This CDR3 has 21 amino acids. The CDR3, as DNA: TGTGCCAGCAGCCAAAAAGGCGGGACACCGTCGGACCGATCCAGCTCCTACGAGCAGTACTTC. Amino acid sequence: CASSQKGGTPSDRSSSYEQYF.

V and J are TRBV19 and TRBJ2-1, with 8 bases identical to TRBD1. Germline CDR1 LNHDA, CDR2 SQIVND (reference sequence). V lost 0 bases to trimming and J lost 4 bases; unmatched junction nucleotides: 2. The CDR3 is 15 amino acids. The CDR3 sequence is CASSIEGTGYNEQFF. CDR3 nucleotide sequence: TGTGCCAGTAGTATAGAAGGGACAGGATACAATGAGCAGTTCTTC.

The rearrangement uses TRBV9 and TRBJ2-5; a weak D match, TRBD2 (5 bases). The CDR3 is 14 residues long. Trimming took 0 bases from V and 1 from J, leaving 7 bases between them. Germline values: CDR1 SGDLS, CDR2 YYNGEE. As DNA, the CDR3 is TGTGCCAGCAGCGTAGGAGGGTTCCAAGAGACCCAGTACTTC. It translates to CASSVGGFQETQYF.

The J gene is TRBJ2-7, the V gene TRBV2; 10 bases fit TRBD2. Germline-derived CDR1 and CDR2 are SNHLY and FYNNEI. The CDR3 is 14 residues long. Trimming took 7 bases from V and 6 from J; bases not matched to a gene: 9. The CDR3 spells CASKTGTSVIEQYF. CDR3 DNA: TGTGCCAGCAAAACCGGGACTAGCGTAATCGAGCAGTACTTC.